The 3 T cell receptor beta chains reported below all come from one sample, sequenced in a study of T-cell memory formation after mild COVID-19. Using its own MiXCR run on the 5' RACE reads, TCRdb lists one record per CDR3 protein. Of about 350,000 distinct CDR3 sequences listed, less than 25% are singletons. The sample taken for sequencing was PBMCs or a T cell subset sorted from them (not recorded which). These receptors were taken from a man in his late teens or twenties who had mild COVID-19 (a few samples of this study predate the infection). Cell type and time point are not known.

This clonotype showed up just a few times. This chain connects TRBV3-1 to TRBJ2-2, with D unresolved. Trimming left V 4 bases short and J 3 bases short, with 15 bases between. Germline CDR1 reads LGHDT; CDR2 reads YNNKEL (reference sequence). This CDR3 region has 16 residues. CDR3 sequence: CASSLDVMVYTGELFF. The CDR3 DNA reads TGTGCCAGCAGCCTAGATGTCATGGTTTACACCGGGGAGCTGTTTTTT.

This chain joins TRBV7-3 and TRBJ2-3; 7 bases match TRBD2. Germline V gene data show CDR1 as SGHTA and CDR2 as FQGTGA. CDR3 size: 16 residues. V was pared by 1 base and J by 3 bases, with 7 bases of the junction left unmatched. In nucleotides, the CDR3 is TGTGCCAGCAGCTTAAACGTGGGAGGGAGAACAGATACGCAGTATTTT. Protein sequence: CASSLNVGGRTDTQYF.

The genes are TRBV2 and TRBJ2-1; D may be TRBD2 (6 bases). The V and J ends lost 6 bases and 4 bases respectively, with 19 bases between them. Germline-derived CDR1 and CDR2 are SNHLY and FYNNEI. There are 16 residues in the CDR3. For the CDR3, the DNA is TGTGCCAGCAGGGGGGACTGGTCCTCCCCTTACAATGAGCAGTTCTTC. Protein: CASRGDWSSPYNEQFF.